This T cell receptor (beta chain) emerged from a study of T cells in Graves' hyperthyroidism and ophthalmopathy. Findings of the study overall: Onset of ophthalmopathy came a median approximately 6.8 months after the model predicted it.

RNA transcripts served as the template for amplifying TCR beta CDR3 regions. When the TCR CDR3 underwent first-round RT-PCR, the HTBI primer set was used. Each CDR3 protein gets one entry after TCRdb re-called the multiplex PCR reads with MiXCR. The sample has approximately 630,000 distinct CDR3 sequences; around 15% are singletons. CDR3 length: 17 residues. CDR1 is SNHLY, CDR2 FYNNEI, per germline. Trimming stripped 1 base from V and 2 bases from J, with 18 bases between. The table lists this clonotype with many counts. Its specificity is unknown. Exclusion followed for patients with uncontrolled infection, other autoimmune disease, pregnancy or lactation. Thyroid ultrasound, orbital computed tomography, clinical symptoms, and serum thyroxine and TRAb underpinned diagnoses.

This receptor was identified in a young woman with Graves' hyperthyroidism. The rearrangement links TRBV2 to TRBJ2-7; D is uncertain. The sequenced sample consisted of blood. The CDR3, as DNA: TGTGCCAGCAGTGAAGGGCGCGCCCCCCAAAAAACCTACGAGCAGTACTTC. The encoded protein is CASSEGRAPQKTYEQYF.